This section outlines one T cell receptor (beta chain) sequence together with its context. This clonotype was picked up many times. It has no known antigen specificity. Per-base qualities were not stored, and no clone one base away is much larger. From the second PCR step on, the TCR alpha and beta chain libraries were amplified in separate reactions. CMV status of each donor was established by measuring IFNgamma production from CD4+ T cells after fresh PBMCs were stimulated overnight with CMV viral lysate. Using Miltenyi beads, CD4 T cells were first positively selected, and CD8 T cells were then positively selected from the CD4-negative fraction. After staining for CD3, CD4, CD8, CD45RA, CD27 and a live/dead dye, cells were sorted on a BD Aria II into four subsets based on CD45RA and CD27. A few healthy volunteers provided blood, and each donor's sample was split into CD4 and CD8 T cells and then further divided into four differentiation subsets. About 110 ml of peripheral blood was collected from each donor, and PBMC were isolated from the blood using Ficoll-Paque PLUS density-gradient centrifugation. Sorted cells were lysed in RLT buffer, after which RNA was extracted using a Qiagen RNeasy kit and stored at -80 degrees C.

This specimen belongs to a study of naive and memory T cell subsets (dated by TCRdb to about 2017). With regard to the full study: An open-source, UMI-based TCR alpha and beta sequencing pipeline was applied to sorted naive and memory peripheral blood T cell subsets. The functional CMV T cell responses agreed completely with IgG serology results. RNA was DNase-treated and reverse transcribed with TCR constant-region primers, mostly using SuperScript III. What the study reported, not specific to this receptor: TCR abundance followed a power law whose exponent differed between naive and memory subsets but was consistent across the three individuals. RNA-based TCR counts may be affected by expression changes linked to T cell activation and differentiation. Each clonotype was defined as a single alpha or beta chain sequence rather than as a paired alpha/beta receptor. Naive repertoires, especially CD8, contained a few larger clonotypes, possibly memory cells re-expressing CD45RA. After error correction, only a single occurrence was seen for over 85% of naive TCR sequences, so much steeper abundance distributions were produced than in memory subsets. The repertoire findings for the naive and memory subsets could not be validated against a ground truth, as none was available. Gini index rose and Shannon and inverse Simpson diversity fell from naive through CM, EM and EMRA in both CD4 and CD8 cells.

Clipping removes 3 bases from V and 3 bases from J, with 0 as the unmatched junction base count. The CDR3 contains 14 residues, cysteine and phenylalanine counted. Kept here is only the CDR3 DNA, which spans 42 bases and is read in frame from base 1. CDR1 is given as SQVTM and CDR2 as ANQGSEA, both from the germline V gene. To prepare the library, UMI-ligation and nested PCR was applied. The beta constant-region primer was an equimolar mix of two oligonucleotides covering both TRBC1 and TRBC2. The ligated cDNA went through four rounds of PCR with nested alpha and beta constant-region primers together with the SP2 primer. T4 RNA ligase 1 ligated a single-stranded oligonucleotide carrying the SP2 primer and a 12-nucleotide UMI to the cDNA 3' end. Incubation of the ligation reaction was carried out at 16 degrees C for roughly 18-24 hours. PCR2 was typically run as a SYBR Green qPCR and stopped at a predetermined threshold to prevent over-amplification. All purifications after the first were performed with Agencourt AMPure XP magnetic beads. Libraries were quantified by Qubit and checked on a TapeStation, where a main peak was expected near 650 bp. Pooled libraries were sequenced on an Illumina MiSeq using v2 2x251 paired-end kits, and typically 1-2 million reads were obtained per sample. Each sample was pooled at 3 to 5 nM, and about 4.5-8% PhiX was included to help cluster recognition. The published analysis was carried out like this. V and J genes were assigned to Demultiplexor-processed FASTQ reads by Decombinator through tag matching, with a single base-pair mismatch being allowed. Collapsinator relied on UMIs to fix sequencing errors as well as frequency errors caused by PCR heterogeneity. TCRs were translated and CDR3s were extracted from the conserved cysteine to the FGXG phenylalanine by CDR3Translator, with non-productive sequences being flagged. Gini, Shannon entropy and inverse Simpson indices were computed after subsampling the repertoires to the same number of UMI-defined TCRs. Within the linear range, a power law was fitted to clonotype abundance distributions using maximum likelihood. On one naive CD8 sample, the pipeline and MIGEC gave similar UMI counts, unique TCR numbers and clonal distributions. In one analysis, naive TCRs also found in any memory subset of the same donor were removed from the naive repertoire. A set of roughly 6,600 CMV-associated CDR3 sequences, compiled from VDJdb and a published dataset, was used to search the repertoires. TCRdb handled the public reads itself, with Q25 trimming in fastp and clone calling in MiXCR, and kept productive beta chains. CDR3 protein sequences are deduplicated, and each keeps its most common genes and DNA. What appears here as the V and J calls and clone size reflects TCRdb's work, not the paper's. In all, the sample holds 130,000 to 150,000 distinct CDR3 sequences, and roughly 23% of those were seen once. The ten largest clones add up to less than 0.13% of the sample.

Source material: naive CD4+ T cells from blood. The intended sense of this specimen's cell subset or site label: naive T cells, CD45RA high CD27+. The origin of this receptor is a human donor in good health. The chain uses TRBV29-1 and TRBJ2-3; 13 central bases correspond to TRBD2. This receptor has the CDR3 CSVEGLAGTDTQYF. The nucleotide sequence is given as TGCAGCGTTGAGGGACTAGCGGGAACAGATACGCAGTATTTT.